Each of the 14 T cell receptor beta chains below was sequenced from the same sample in a study of cytomegalovirus exposure and HLA in healthy donors. The study ran its PCR with 60 Vbeta and 13 Jbeta primers. Profiling relied on immunoSEQ multiplex PCR, and the TCRdb table lists in-frame clones only, not all of them. The sample records roughly 230,000 clones, roughly 91% being singletons. The sequenced material came from PBMCs. These receptors all come from a girl aged 2-10 years in good health and CMV-seronegative.

The chain couples TRBV19 to TRBJ1-1, with 10 bases identical to TRBD1. Germline V gives CDR1 LNHDA, CDR2 SQIVND (reference sequence). CDR3 length: 14 amino acids. Losses at the gene ends were 5 bases for V and 4 bases for J; bases not matched to a gene: 4. CDR3 sequence: CASSSGTGVTEAFF. The CDR3 nucleotides are TGTGCCAGTAGTTCCGGGACAGGGGTCACTGAAGCTTTCTTT.

Concerning this clone: Within the sample, other DNA sequences also encode this same CDR3. The J gene is TRBJ1-1, the V gene TRBV30, with D tentatively TRBD1 (5 bases). The CDR3 covers 13 residues. Germline lookup yields CDR1 GTSNPN and CDR2 SVGIG (reference sequence). V lost 0 bases and J lost 0, with 5 bases in between. The CDR3 here is CAWSVQVNTEAFF. The CDR3 DNA reads as TGTGCCTGGAGTGTACAGGTGAACACTGAAGCTTTCTTT.

The V call is TRBV27, the J call TRBJ2-1; no reliable D call. CDR3 length: 13 residues. Trimming pared 3 bases from V and 7 bases from J, leaving 10 bases between. Germline V gene sequence: CDR1 MNHEY, CDR2 SMNVEV (reference sequence). DNA of the CDR3: TGTGCCAGCAGTTTTTCCCTGGCAAATGAGCAGTTCTTC. Translation: CASSFSLANEQFF.

The genes are TRBV6-5 and TRBJ1-2; no definite D call. Trimming took 6 bases from V and 5 from J, leaving 13 bases between them. The CDR3 covers 13 residues. Germline V CDR1 and CDR2: MNHEY, SVGAGI. The CDR3 nucleotides are TGTGCCAGCAGGGGTCGAGGAGGATATGGCTACACCTTC. Translating it yields CASRGRGGYGYTF.

V and J are TRBV4-1 and TRBJ2-1; 11 bases match TRBD2. The CDR3 sequence is 14 residues long. Germline CDR1 is MGHRA and CDR2 is YSYEKL. Losses at the gene ends were 0 bases for V and 16 bases for J; bases not matched to a gene: 8. CDR3 sequence reads: CASSQDPPGLAVFF. The CDR3 region has the DNA TGCGCCAGCAGCCAAGACCCCCCGGGACTAGCGGTTTTCTTC.

In DNA form, the CDR3 reads TGTGCCAGCAGTTTGGACAGGGGAGGCTATGGCTACACCTTC. This sequence encodes CASSLDRGGYGYTF. V usage is TRBV11-2 and J usage is TRBJ1-2, with 9 positions matching TRBD1. Trimming at V came to 6 bases and at J to 4 bases, leaving 6 bases not matched to a gene. The CDR3 extends over 14 amino acids. Per the germline V gene, CDR1 is SGHAT and CDR2 is FQNNGV.

The V gene is TRBV6-5, the J gene TRBJ2-7; TRBD1 matches 7 bases. This CDR3 has 15 residues. The germline CDR1 and CDR2 sequences are MNHEY and SVGAGI. With 2 bases clipped from V and 0 bases from J, the junction kept 4 bases outside the gene matches. CDR3 in DNA: TGTGCCAGCAGTTACGGGGCAGGGGGCTCCTACGAGCAGTACTTC. Translating gives CASSYGAGGSYEQYF.

The chain combines TRBV28 with TRBJ2-1, with 7 bases that match TRBD1. CDR1 is MDHEN, CDR2 SYDVKM, per germline. The CDR3 consists of 15 residues. With 4 bases clipped from V and 0 bases from J, the junction kept 3 bases outside the gene matches. In nucleotides, the CDR3 is TGTGCCAGCAGTTGGGACAGCGACTCCTACAATGAGCAGTTCTTC. The encoded protein is CASSWDSDSYNEQFF.

V and J are TRBV29-1 and TRBJ2-1; 9 nucleotides agree with TRBD2. CDR1 and CDR2 (germline): SQVTM, ANQGSEA. Trimming took 0 bases from V and 0 from J; bases not matched to a gene: 0. CDR3 length: 15 residues. CDR3 nucleotides: TGCAGCGTTGAAGAGGGACTAGCCTCCTACAATGAGCAGTTCTTC. Encoded protein: CSVEEGLASYNEQFF.

This sequence joins TRBV5-1 and TRBJ2-3, with D perhaps TRBD1 (6 bases). The CDR3 sequence is 14 residues long. Per the germline V gene, CDR1 is SGHRS and CDR2 is YFSETQ. The V end lost 1 base, the J end lost 2 bases, and 8 bases lay between the germline ends. The CDR3 protein is CASSLTGNTDTQYF. CDR3 nucleotides: TGCGCCAGCAGCTTGACAGGGAACACAGATACGCAGTATTTT.

The rearrangement links TRBV2 to TRBJ2-5, with 13 bases that match TRBD2. Germline CDR1 is SNHLY and CDR2 is FYNNEI. The CDR3 runs to 19 residues. The trim removed 7 bases at V and 1 base at J, leaving 15 bases unmatched. The CDR3 nucleotides are TGTGCCAGCACCCGTCGGACTAGCGGGGGCCGAGGCTTCCAAGAGACCCAGTACTTC. Translating gives CASTRRTSGGRGFQETQYF. Combining the CDR3 with reference TRBV2 and TRBJ2-5 gives the whole variable domain EPEVTQTPSHQVTQMGQEVILRCVPISNHLYFYWYRQILGQKVEFLVSFYNNEISEKSEIFDDQFSVERPDGSNFTLKIRSTKLEDSAMYFCASTRRTSGGRGFQETQYFGPGTRLLVL.

The chain uses TRBV18 and TRBJ2-7; 10 bases are shared with TRBD2. The V gene's germline CDR1 is KGHSH and CDR2 LQKENI. With V trimmed by 2 bases and J by 2 bases, 3 bases remained unmatched. The CDR3 totals 15 residues. The CDR3 protein is CASSPSGGGPYEQYF. The CDR3 DNA reads TGTGCCAGCTCACCAAGCGGGGGGGGCCCCTACGAGCAGTACTTC.

This clone has only one observation. The chain recombines TRBV19 with TRBJ1-5; no clear D gene. Germline V gene data show CDR1 as LNHDA and CDR2 as SQIVND (reference sequence). The CDR3 is 13 amino acids. V lost 6 bases and J lost 1, with 7 bases in between. Written as DNA, the CDR3 is TGTGCCAGTAGCGAACAGAGCAATCAGCCCCAGCATTTT. Protein: CASSEQSNQPQHF.

The V and J genes are TRBV2 and TRBJ2-3; possible D gene TRBD2, 7 bases. This CDR3 comprises 14 residues. Germline CDR1 reads SNHLY; CDR2 reads FYNNEI. Trimming cost V 6 bases and J 6 bases, with 16 bases left between them. Here the CDR3 DNA reads TGTGCCAGCAGGCGGAGGGGGGGCCGCGATACGCAGTATTTT. This codes for CASRRRGGRDTQYF. The full variable domain, in which reference TRBV2 and TRBJ2-3 provide the parts outside the CDR3, is EPEVTQTPSHQVTQMGQEVILRCVPISNHLYFYWYRQILGQKVEFLVSFYNNEISEKSEIFDDQFSVERPDGSNFTLKIRSTKLEDSAMYFCASRRRGGRDTQYFGPGTRLTVL.